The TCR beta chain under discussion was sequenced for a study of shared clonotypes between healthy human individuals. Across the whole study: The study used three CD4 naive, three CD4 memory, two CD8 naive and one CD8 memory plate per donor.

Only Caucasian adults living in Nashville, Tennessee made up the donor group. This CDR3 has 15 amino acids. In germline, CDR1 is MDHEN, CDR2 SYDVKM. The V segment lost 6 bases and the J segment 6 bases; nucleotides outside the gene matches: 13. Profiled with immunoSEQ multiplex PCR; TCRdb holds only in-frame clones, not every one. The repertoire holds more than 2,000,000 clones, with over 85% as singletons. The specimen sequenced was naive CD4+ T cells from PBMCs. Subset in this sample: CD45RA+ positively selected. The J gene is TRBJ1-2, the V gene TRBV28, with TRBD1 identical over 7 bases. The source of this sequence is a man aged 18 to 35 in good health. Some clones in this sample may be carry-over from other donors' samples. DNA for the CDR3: TGTGCCAGCAGCCCCCCGGGACAGAGGGGGGATGGCTACACCTTC. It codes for CASSPPGQRGDGYTF.